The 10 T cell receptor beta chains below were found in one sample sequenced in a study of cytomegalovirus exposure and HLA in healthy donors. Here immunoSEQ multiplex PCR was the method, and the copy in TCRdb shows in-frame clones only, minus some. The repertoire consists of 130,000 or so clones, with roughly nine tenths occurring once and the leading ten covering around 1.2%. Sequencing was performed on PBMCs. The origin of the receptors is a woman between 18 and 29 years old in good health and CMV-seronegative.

CDR3 sequence reads: CASSPRGEVFQPQHF. The DNA for the CDR3 is TGTGCCAGCTCACCAAGAGGGGAGGTATTTCAGCCCCAGCATTTT. J is TRBJ1-5 and V is TRBV18; perhaps TRBD1 as D (5 bases). The CDR3 runs 15 residues. The germline V gene encodes CDR1 KGHSH and CDR2 LQKENI. V lost 2 bases and J 6 bases, leaving 14 bases between the germline ends. Based on the CDR3 plus reference TRBV18 and TRBJ1-5, the full variable domain is NAGVMQNPRHLVRRRGQEARLRCSPMKGHSHVYWYRQLPEEGLKFMVYLQKENIIDESGMPKERFSAEFPKEGPSILRIQQVVRGDSAAYFCASSPRGEVFQPQHFGDGTRLSIL.

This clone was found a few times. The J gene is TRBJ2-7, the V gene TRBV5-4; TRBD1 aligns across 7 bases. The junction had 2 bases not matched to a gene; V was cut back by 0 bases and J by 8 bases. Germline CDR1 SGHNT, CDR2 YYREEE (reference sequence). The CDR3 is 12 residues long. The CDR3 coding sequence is TGTGCCAGCAGCTTGGACAGGGGCCAGCAGTACTTC. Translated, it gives CASSLDRGQQYF.

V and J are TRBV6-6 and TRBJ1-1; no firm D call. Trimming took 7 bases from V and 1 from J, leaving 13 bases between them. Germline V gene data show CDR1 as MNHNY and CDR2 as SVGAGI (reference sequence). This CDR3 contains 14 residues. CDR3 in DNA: TGTGCCAGCACAAACGGCGCAGGGAACACTGAAGCTTTCTTT. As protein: CASTNGAGNTEAFF.

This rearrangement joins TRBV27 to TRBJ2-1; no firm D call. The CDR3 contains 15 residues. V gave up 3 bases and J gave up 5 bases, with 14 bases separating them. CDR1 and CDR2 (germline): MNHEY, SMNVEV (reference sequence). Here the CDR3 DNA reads TGTGCCAGCAGTTTTTACAGACCCGAAAACAATGAGCAGTTCTTC. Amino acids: CASSFYRPENNEQFF.

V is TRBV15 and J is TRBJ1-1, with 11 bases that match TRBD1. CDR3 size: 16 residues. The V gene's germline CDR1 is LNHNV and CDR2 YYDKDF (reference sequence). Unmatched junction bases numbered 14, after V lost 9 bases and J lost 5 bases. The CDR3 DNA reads TGTGCCACACACGTGAAGCCGGGACAGGGGGGAACTGAAGCTTTCTTT. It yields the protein CATHVKPGQGGTEAFF. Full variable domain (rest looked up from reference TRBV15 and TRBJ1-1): DAMVIQNPRYQVTQFGKPVTLSCSQTLNHNVMYWYQQKSSQAPKLLFHYYDKDFNNEADTPDNFQSRRPNTSFCFLDIRSPGLGDTAMYLCATHVKPGQGGTEAFFGQGTRLTVV.

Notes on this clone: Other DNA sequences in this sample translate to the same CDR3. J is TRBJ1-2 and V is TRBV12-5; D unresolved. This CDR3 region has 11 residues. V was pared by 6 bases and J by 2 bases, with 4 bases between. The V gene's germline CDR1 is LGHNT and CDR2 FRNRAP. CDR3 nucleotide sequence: TGTGCTAGTGGCCTGAACTATGGCTACACCTTC. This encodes CASGLNYGYTF.

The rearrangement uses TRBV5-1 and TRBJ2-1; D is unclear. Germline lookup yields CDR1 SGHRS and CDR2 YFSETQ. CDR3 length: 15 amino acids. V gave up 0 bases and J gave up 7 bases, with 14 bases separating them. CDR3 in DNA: TGCGCCAGCAGCTTGGAGTGGCAAATTTATAATGAGCAGTTCTTC. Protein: CASSLEWQIYNEQFF.

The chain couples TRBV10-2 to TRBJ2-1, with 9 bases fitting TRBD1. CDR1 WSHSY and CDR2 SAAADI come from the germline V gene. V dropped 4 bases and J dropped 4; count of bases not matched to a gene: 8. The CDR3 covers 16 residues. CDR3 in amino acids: CASSVLWDREYNEQFF. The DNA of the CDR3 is TGCGCCAGCAGTGTACTTTGGGACAGGGAATACAATGAGCAGTTCTTC.

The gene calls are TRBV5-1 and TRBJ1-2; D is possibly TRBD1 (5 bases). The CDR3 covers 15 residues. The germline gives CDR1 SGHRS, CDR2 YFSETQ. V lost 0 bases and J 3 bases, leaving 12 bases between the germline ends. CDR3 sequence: CASSLVEGGDYGYTF. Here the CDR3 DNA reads TGCGCCAGCAGCTTGGTTGAGGGAGGGGACTATGGCTACACCTTC.

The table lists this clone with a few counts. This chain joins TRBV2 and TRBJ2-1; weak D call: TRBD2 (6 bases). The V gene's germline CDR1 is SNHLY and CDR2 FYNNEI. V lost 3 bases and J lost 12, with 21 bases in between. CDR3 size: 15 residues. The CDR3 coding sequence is TGTGCCAGCAGTGAGTGGGACCCCGACCTGGGGGGGCAGTTCTTC. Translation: CASSEWDPDLGGQFF.